This is a list of T cell receptor beta chains from one sample in a study of shared clonotypes between healthy human individuals. Some clones are missing from TCRdb's copy, which holds only in-frame ones; the method was immunoSEQ multiplex PCR. The table shows 2 million to 2.5 million clones, with just under 95% occurring only once. The sequencing sample was made of naive CD4+ T cells from PBMCs. These receptors all stem from a man between 18 and 29 years old in good health. Some clones in this sample may be carry-over from other donors' samples. The CDR3 runs from the conserved cysteine through the conserved F or W. A D gene is named only where the DNA matches it firmly. Part of the rows lack a size; the others show once, few, many or a class for expanded clones.

j_call: TRBJ2-5
v_call: TRBV19
clone_size: .
d_call: TRBD1
cdr3_nt: TGTGCCAGTAGTATAAACCCCACAGGGGGAGAGACCCAGTACTTC
cdr3_aa: CASSINPTGGETQYF

j_call: TRBJ2-7
v_call: TRBV9
clone_size: .
d_call: .
cdr3_nt: TGTGCCAGCAGCCCCCGGGCGGGGAGCTCCTACGAGCAGTACTTC
cdr3_aa: CASSPRAGSSYEQYF

j_call: TRBJ2-1
v_call: TRBV27
clone_size: .
d_call: .
cdr3_nt: TGTGCCAGCAGTATATTAGGGGGACACTCCTACAATGAGCAGTTCTTC
cdr3_aa: CASSILGGHSYNEQFF

j_call: TRBJ2-3
v_call: TRBV5-1
clone_size: .
d_call: .
cdr3_nt: TGCGCCAGCAGCGGGAGCTTTGGGGGCACAGATACGCAGTATTTT
cdr3_aa: CASSGSFGGTDTQYF

j_call: TRBJ1-2
v_call: TRBV5-6
clone_size: once
d_call: .
cdr3_nt: TGTGCCAGCAGCCCGGGGGGGATTGGCTACACCTTC
cdr3_aa: CASSPGGIGYTF

j_call: TRBJ1-4
v_call: TRBV19
clone_size: .
d_call: .
cdr3_nt: TGTGCCAGTAGTATACAGGAGGGGGCTAATGAAAAACTGTTTTTT
cdr3_aa: CASSIQEGANEKLFF

j_call: TRBJ1-5
v_call: TRBV7-2
clone_size: .
d_call: .
cdr3_nt: TGTGCCAGCAGCTTAGACAGGGCTTATCAGCCCCAGCATTTT
cdr3_aa: CASSLDRAYQPQHF

j_call: TRBJ2-5
v_call: TRBV29-1
clone_size: .
d_call: .
cdr3_nt: TGCAGCGTTGACCATCAAGAGACCCAGTACTTC
cdr3_aa: CSVDHQETQYF

j_call: TRBJ2-6
v_call: TRBV2
clone_size: .
d_call: TRBD2
cdr3_nt: TGTGCCAGCAGGCCGGGACTAGCGGACGCCGGGGCCAACGTCCTGACTTTC
cdr3_aa: CASRPGLADAGANVLTF

j_call: TRBJ2-7
v_call: TRBV28
clone_size: .
d_call: TRBD1
cdr3_nt: TGTGCCAGCAGTTTCGCCGGTCGGACAGGGAAGGCCTACGAGCAGTACTTC
cdr3_aa: CASSFAGRTGKAYEQYF

j_call: TRBJ2-5
v_call: TRBV4-1
clone_size: .
d_call: TRBD2
cdr3_nt: TGCGCCAGCAGCCAGAGGGGACTAGCGGTCGGCTTGGGGGTTGAGACCCAGTACTTC
cdr3_aa: CASSQRGLAVGLGVETQYF

j_call: TRBJ1-2
v_call: TRBV14
clone_size: .
d_call: .
cdr3_nt: TGTGCCAGCAGCCCCGTCGAACGCTATGGCTACACCTTC
cdr3_aa: CASSPVERYGYTF

j_call: TRBJ1-5
v_call: TRBV15
clone_size: .
d_call: .
cdr3_nt: TGTGCCACCAGCAGAGATGGGGGAGGGTGGAATCAGCCCCAGCATTTT
cdr3_aa: CATSRDGGGWNQPQHF